The entry that follows covers one T cell receptor beta chain sequence. Its antigen is currently unknown. Until they underwent thyroid surgery, no patient had received any treatment. The entry originates in a study of metastatic and nonmetastatic thyroid tumors. The overall study: Blood and tumor or nodule tissue repertoires from malignant and benign thyroid patients were compared.

Regarding the study as a whole: Reports indicated that malignant thyroid tumors showed significantly higher TCR beta diversity than benign nodules did, in blood and tumor.

V was pared by 6 bases and J by 4 bases, with 13 bases between. CDR3 length equals 13 residues. The V gene's germline CDR1 is GTSNPN and CDR2 SVGIG (reference sequence). In the authors' workflow: Variation in CDR3 across clinicopathological groups served as the basis for constructing a distant-metastasis classifier in papillary thyroid cancer. TCRdb re-clonotyped the PCR reads via MiXCR. The V and J calls follow TCRdb's processing rather than the paper's. The profile covers about 16,000 clones, with around 25% appearing a single time and approximately 15% taken by the ten largest. The sequencing input was adjacent normal tissue. The chain carries TRBV30 and TRBJ1-5; no clear D. This receptor was identified in a female donor with papillary thyroid cancer or a benign thyroid nodule (not recorded which). Some clones in this sample may be carry-over from other donors' samples. CDR3: CACEWSWNQPQHF. The CDR3 coding sequence is TGTGCCTGTGAGTGGAGCTGGAATCAGCCCCAGCATTTT.